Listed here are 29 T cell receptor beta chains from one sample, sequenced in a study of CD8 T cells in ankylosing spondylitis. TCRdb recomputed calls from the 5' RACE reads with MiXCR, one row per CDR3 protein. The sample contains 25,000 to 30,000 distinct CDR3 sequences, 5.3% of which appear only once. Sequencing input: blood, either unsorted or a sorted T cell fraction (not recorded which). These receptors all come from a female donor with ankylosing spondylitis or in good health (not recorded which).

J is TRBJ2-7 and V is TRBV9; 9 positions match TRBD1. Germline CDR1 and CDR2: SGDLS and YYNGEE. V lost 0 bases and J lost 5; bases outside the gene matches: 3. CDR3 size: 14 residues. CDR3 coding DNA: TGTGCCAGCAGCGTAGCGGACAGGGGCAACGAGCAGTACTTC. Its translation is CASSVADRGNEQYF.

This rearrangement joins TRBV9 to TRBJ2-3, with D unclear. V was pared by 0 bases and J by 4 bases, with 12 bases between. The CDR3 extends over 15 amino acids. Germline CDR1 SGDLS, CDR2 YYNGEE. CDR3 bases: TGTGCCAGCAGCGTAGACGTTCAGAACGCAGATACGCAGTATTTT. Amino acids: CASSVDVQNADTQYF.

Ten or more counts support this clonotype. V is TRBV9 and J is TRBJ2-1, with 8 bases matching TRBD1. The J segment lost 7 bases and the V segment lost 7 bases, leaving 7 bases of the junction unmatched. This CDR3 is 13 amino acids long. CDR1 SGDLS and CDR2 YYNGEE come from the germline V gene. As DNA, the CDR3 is TGTGCCAGCGGACAGGGACCCCGGAATGAGCAGTTCTTC. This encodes CASGQGPRNEQFF.

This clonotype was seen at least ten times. In DNA, the CDR3 is TGTGCCAGCAGCGCTCTCCCAGGGAGTAGGAGAACTGAAGCTTTCTTT. This codes for CASSALPGSRRTEAFF. V gene TRBV9 combines with J gene TRBJ1-1; a weak D match, TRBD1 (5 bases). V lost 3 bases and J lost 5, with 20 bases in between. In germline, CDR1 is SGDLS, CDR2 YYNGEE. The CDR3 spans 16 residues.

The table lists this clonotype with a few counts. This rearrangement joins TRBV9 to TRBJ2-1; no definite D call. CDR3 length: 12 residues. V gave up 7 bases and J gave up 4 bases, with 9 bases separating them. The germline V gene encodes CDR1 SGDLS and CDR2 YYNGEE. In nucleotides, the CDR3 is TGTGCCAGCGGCAAGGCATACAATGAGCAGTTCTTC. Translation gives CASGKAYNEQFF.

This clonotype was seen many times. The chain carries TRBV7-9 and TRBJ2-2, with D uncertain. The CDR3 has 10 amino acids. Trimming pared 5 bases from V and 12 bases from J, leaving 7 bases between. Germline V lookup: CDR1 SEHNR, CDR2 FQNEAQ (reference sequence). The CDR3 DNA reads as TGTGCCAGCAGCCCCTCGAAGCTGTTTTTT. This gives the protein CASSPSKLFF.

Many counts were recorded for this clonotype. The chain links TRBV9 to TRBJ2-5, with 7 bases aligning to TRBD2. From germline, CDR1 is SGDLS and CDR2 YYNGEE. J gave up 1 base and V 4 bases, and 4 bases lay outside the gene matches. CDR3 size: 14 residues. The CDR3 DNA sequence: TGTGCCAGCAGCACCGGGGGGATCCAAGAGACCCAGTACTTC. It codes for CASSTGGIQETQYF.

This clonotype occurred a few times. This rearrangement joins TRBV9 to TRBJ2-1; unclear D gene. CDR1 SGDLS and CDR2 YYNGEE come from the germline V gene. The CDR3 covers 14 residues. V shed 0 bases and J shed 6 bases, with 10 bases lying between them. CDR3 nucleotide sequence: TGTGCCAGCAGCGTAGATAAGGTTTTCAATGAGCAGTTCTTC. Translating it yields CASSVDKVFNEQFF.

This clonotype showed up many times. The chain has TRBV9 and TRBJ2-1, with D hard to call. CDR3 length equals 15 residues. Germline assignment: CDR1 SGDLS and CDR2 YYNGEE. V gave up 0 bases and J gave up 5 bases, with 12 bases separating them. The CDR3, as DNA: TGTGCCAGCAGCGTAGGAACCTCCCGCGACAATGAGCAGTTCTTC. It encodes CASSVGTSRDNEQFF.

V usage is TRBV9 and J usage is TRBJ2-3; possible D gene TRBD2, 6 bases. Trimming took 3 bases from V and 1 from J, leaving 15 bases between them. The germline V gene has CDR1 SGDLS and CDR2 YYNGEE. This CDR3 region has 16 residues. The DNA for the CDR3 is TGTGCCAGCAGCGCTGGAGGGAGTTGGGGCACAGATACGCAGTATTTT. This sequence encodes CASSAGGSWGTDTQYF.

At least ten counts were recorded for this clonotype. CDR3 amino acids: CASSVGASGRAHEQFF. DNA of the CDR3: TGTGCCAGCAGCGTAGGGGCTAGCGGGAGGGCCCATGAGCAGTTCTTC. This chain uses TRBV9 with TRBJ2-1; 12 bases agree with TRBD2. Germline CDR1 and CDR2: SGDLS and YYNGEE. This CDR3 is 16 amino acids long. The V and J ends lost 0 bases and 8 bases, in that order; junction bases with no gene match: 6.

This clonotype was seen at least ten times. In nucleotides, the CDR3 is TGTGCCAGCAGCCTCGAGCCGTCGCGGGAGCAGTACTTC. Translated: CASSLEPSREQYF. The chain has TRBV9 and TRBJ2-7; D is ambiguous. Germline assignment: CDR1 SGDLS and CDR2 YYNGEE. The CDR3 spans 13 residues. The V gene lost 4 bases and the J gene lost 7 bases, with 15 bases spanning the gap.

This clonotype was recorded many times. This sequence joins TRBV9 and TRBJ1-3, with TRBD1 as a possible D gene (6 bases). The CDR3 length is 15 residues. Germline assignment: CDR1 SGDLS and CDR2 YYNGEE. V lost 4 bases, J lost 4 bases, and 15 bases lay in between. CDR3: CASSPPGGPGNTIYF. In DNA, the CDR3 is TGTGCCAGCAGCCCCCCGGGGGGGCCCGGAAACACCATATATTTT.

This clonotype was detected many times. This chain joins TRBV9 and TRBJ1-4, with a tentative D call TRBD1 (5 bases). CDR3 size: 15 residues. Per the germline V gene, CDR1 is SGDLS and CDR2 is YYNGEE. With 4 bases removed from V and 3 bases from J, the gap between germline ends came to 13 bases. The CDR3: CASSSHGGANEKLFF. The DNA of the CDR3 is TGTGCCAGCAGCTCCCACGGGGGAGCTAATGAAAAACTGTTTTTT.

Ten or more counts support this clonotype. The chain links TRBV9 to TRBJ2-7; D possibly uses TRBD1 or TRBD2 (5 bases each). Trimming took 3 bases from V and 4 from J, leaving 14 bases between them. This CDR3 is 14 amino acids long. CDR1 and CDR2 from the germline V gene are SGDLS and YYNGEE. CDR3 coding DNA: TGTGCCAGCAGCGCTGCAACTAGGACATACGAGCAGTACTTC. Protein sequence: CASSAATRTYEQYF.

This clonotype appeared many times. Here the CDR3 DNA reads TGTGCCAGCAGCGTAGACCCAGGGAGGAATGAGCAGTTCTTC. Translating gives CASSVDPGRNEQFF. The chain is built from TRBV9 and TRBJ2-1, with a weak D call TRBD2 (6 bases). V lost 0 bases, J lost 7 bases, and 11 bases lay in between. CDR3 size: 14 residues. Germline CDR1 reads SGDLS; CDR2 reads YYNGEE.

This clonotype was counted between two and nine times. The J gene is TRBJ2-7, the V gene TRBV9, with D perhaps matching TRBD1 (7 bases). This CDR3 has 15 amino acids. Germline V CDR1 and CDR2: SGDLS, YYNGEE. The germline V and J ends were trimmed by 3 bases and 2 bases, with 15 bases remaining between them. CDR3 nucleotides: TGTGCCAGCAGCGCCGGAGGGGGACAGACCTACGAGCAGTACTTC. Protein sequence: CASSAGGGQTYEQYF.

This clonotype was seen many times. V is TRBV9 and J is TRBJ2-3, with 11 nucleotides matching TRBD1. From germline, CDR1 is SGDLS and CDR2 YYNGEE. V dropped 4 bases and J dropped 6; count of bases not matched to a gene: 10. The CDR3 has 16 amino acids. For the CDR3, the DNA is TGTGCCAGCAGCCCCCGTGGACAGGGGGCGGGGGATACGCAGTATTTT. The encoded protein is CASSPRGQGAGDTQYF.

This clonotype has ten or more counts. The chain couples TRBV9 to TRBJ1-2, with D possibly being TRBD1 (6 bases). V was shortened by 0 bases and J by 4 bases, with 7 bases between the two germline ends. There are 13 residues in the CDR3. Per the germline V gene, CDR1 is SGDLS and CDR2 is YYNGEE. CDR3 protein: CASSVEGVYGYTF. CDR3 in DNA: TGTGCCAGCAGCGTAGAGGGGGTCTATGGCTACACCTTC. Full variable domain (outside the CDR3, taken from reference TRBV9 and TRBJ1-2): DSGVTQTPKHLITATGQRVTLRCSPRSGDLSVYWYQQSLDQGLQFLIQYYNGEERAKGNILERFSAQQFPDLHSELNLSSLELGDSALYFCASSVEGVYGYTFGSGTRLTVV.

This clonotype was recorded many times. CDR3 loop: CASSVAPGWGEQFF. Here the CDR3 DNA reads TGTGCCAGCAGCGTAGCTCCCGGATGGGGTGAGCAGTTCTTC. This chain links TRBV9 with TRBJ2-1, with D unresolved. V lost 0 bases and J lost 9, with 13 bases in between. The germline V gene has CDR1 SGDLS and CDR2 YYNGEE. The CDR3 contains 14 residues.

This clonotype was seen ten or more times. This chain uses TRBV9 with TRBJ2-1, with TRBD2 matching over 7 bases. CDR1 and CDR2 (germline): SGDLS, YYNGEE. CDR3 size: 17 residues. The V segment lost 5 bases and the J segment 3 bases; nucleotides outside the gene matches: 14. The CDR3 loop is CASSPTSGSGIYNEQFF. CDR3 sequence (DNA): TGTGCCAGCAGTCCTACTAGTGGGAGCGGGATCTACAATGAGCAGTTCTTC.

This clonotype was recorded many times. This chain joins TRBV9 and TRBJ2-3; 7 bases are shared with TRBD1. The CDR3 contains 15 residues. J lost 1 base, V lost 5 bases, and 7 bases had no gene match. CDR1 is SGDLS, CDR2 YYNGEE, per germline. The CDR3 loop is CASSIQGSGTDTQYF. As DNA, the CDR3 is TGTGCCAGCAGTATACAGGGGTCAGGCACAGATACGCAGTATTTT.

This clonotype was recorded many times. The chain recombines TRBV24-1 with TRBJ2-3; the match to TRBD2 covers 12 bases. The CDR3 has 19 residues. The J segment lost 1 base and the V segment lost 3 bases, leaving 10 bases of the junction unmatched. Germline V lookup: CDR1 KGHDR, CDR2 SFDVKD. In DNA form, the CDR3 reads TGTGCCACCAGTGATACCGGGACTAGCGGGCCTGGTTGCACAGATACGCAGTATTTT. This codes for CATSDTGTSGPGCTDTQYF.

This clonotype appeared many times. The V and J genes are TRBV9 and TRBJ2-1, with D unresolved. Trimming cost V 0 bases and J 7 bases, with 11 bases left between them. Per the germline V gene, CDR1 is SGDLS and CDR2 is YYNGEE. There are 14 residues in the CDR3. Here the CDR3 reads CASSVDPRLNEQFF. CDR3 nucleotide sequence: TGTGCCAGCAGCGTAGATCCCAGGTTGAATGAGCAGTTCTTC.

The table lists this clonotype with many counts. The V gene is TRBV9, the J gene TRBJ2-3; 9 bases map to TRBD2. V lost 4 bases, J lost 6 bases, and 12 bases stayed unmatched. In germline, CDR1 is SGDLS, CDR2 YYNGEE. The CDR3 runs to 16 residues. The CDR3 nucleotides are TGTGCCAGCAGCCCATTTAGCGGGGGTAGGTCGGATACGCAGTATTTT. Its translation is CASSPFSGGRSDTQYF.

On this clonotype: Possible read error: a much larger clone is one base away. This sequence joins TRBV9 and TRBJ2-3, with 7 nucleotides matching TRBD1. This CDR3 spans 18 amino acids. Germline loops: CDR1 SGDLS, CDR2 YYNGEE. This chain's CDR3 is CVSSHPTERQGFSDTQYF. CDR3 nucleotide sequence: TGTGTCAGCAGCCATCCGACTGAGAGACAGGGCTTTTCAGATACGCAGTATTTT.

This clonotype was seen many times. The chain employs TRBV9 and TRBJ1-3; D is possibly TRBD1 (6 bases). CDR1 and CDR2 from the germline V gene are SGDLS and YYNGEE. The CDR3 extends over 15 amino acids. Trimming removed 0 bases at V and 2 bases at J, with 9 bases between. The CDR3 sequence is CASSVGRTAGNTIYF. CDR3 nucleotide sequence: TGTGCCAGCAGCGTAGGGAGGACAGCTGGAAACACCATATATTTT. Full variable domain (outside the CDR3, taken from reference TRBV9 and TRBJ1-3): DSGVTQTPKHLITATGQRVTLRCSPRSGDLSVYWYQQSLDQGLQFLIQYYNGEERAKGNILERFSAQQFPDLHSELNLSSLELGDSALYFCASSVGRTAGNTIYFGEGSWLTVV.

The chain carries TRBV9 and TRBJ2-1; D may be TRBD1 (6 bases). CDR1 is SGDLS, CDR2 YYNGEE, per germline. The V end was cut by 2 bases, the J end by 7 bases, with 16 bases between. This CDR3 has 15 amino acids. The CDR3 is CASSVAPQGQNEQFF. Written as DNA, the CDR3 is TGTGCCAGCAGCGTTGCCCCTCAGGGGCAGAATGAGCAGTTCTTC.

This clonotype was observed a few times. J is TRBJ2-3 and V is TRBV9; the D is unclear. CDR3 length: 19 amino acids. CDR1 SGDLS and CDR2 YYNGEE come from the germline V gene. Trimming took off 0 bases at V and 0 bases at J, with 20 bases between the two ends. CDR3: CASSVEIQPSRSSTDTQYF. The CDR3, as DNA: TGTGCCAGCAGCGTAGAAATACAGCCCTCAAGATCTAGCACAGATACGCAGTATTTT.